The present entry profiles one TCR beta chain with its context. The data are from a study of blood T cell repertoires in COVID-19. CDR1 is SEHNR, CDR2 FQNEAQ, per germline (reference sequence). The CDR3 contains 15 residues. V lost 5 bases to trimming and J lost 3 bases; unmatched junction nucleotides: 6. Participants, 18 to 89 years old, spanned 25 or so US areas. Two negative PCRs, clearance, or symptom resolution characterized the recovered Cohort 3 donors. Source study methods: Reference gene primer amplification yielded estimated nucleated cell counts. Clones were read by immunoSEQ multiplex PCR, and TCRdb kept only the in-frame ones, dropping some. The V and J calls and clone size are taken from that table; D and trimming were inferred from the DNA. The sample includes about 250,000 clones, about 85% of them seen just once.

The clonotype originates from a woman aged 50 to 60 who had recovered from COVID-19. The sample taken for sequencing was PBMCs or T cells enriched from blood (not recorded which). This sequence joins TRBV7-9 and TRBJ1-5; the match to TRBD1 covers 8 bases. The CDR3 protein is CASSPGGRDNQPQHF. CDR3 DNA: TGTGCCAGCAGCCCAGGGGGCAGGGACAATCAGCCCCAGCATTTT.